The entry that follows covers one TCR beta chain sequence. This specimen belongs to a study of blood T cell repertoires in COVID-19. Study in general: COVID-19 samples, acute and convalescent, were from the United States, Italy and Spain.

V lost 2 bases, J lost 4 bases, and 9 bases lay in between. The germline CDR1 and CDR2 sequences are SNHLY and FYNNEI. There are 14 residues in the CDR3. Produced via immunoSEQ multiplex PCR; TCRdb's table is partial and in-frame only. The data show about 170,000 clones, around 90% seen once. The receptor was isolated from a man between 18 and 35 years old with COVID-19, enrolled during active disease. The specimen was peripheral blood. The rearrangement uses TRBV2 and TRBJ2-1, with a possible D match to TRBD1 (5 bases). The CDR3 nucleotides are TGTGCCAGCAGTGAACAGGGTGGGTACAATGAGCAGTTCTTC. Amino acid sequence: CASSEQGGYNEQFF. Full variable domain (remainder filled in from reference TRBV2 and TRBJ2-1): EPEVTQTPSHQVTQMGQEVILRCVPISNHLYFYWYRQILGQKVEFLVSFYNNEISEKSEIFDDQFSVERPDGSNFTLKIRSTKLEDSAMYFCASSEQGGYNEQFFGPGTRLTVL.